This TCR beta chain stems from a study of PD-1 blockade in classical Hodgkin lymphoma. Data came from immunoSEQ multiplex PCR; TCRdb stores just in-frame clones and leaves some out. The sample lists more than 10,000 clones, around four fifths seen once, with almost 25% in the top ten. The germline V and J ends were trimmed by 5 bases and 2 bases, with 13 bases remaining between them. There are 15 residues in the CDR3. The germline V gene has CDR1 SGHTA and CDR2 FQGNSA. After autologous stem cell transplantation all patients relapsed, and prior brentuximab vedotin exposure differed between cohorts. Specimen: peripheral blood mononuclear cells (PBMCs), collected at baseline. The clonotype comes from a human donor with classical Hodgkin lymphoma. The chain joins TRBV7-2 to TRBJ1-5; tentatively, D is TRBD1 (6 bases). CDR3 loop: CASSPGGGRNQPQHF. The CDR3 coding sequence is TGTGCCAGCAGCCCCGGGGGGGGGCGCAATCAGCCCCAGCATTTT. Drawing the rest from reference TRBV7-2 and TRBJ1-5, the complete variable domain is GAGVSQSPSNKVTEKGKDVELRCDPISGHTALYWYRQSLGQGLEFLIYFQGNSAPDKSGLPSDRFSAERTGGSVSTLTIQRTQQEDSAVYLCASSPGGGRNQPQHFGDGTRLSIL.